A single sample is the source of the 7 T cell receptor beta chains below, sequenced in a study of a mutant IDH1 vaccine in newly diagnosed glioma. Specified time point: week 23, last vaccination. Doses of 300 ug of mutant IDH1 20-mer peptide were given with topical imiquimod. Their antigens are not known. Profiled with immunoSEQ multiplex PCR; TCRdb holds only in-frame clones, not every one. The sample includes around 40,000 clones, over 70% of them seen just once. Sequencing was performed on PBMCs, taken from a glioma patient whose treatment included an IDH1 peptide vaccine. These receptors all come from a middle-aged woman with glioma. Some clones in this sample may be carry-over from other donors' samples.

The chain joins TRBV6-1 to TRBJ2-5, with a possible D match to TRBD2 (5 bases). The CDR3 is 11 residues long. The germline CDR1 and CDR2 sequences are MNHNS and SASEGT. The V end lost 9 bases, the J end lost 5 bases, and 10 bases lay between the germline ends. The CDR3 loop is CASREWETQYF. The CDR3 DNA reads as TGTGCCAGTAGGGAGTGGGAGACCCAGTACTTC.

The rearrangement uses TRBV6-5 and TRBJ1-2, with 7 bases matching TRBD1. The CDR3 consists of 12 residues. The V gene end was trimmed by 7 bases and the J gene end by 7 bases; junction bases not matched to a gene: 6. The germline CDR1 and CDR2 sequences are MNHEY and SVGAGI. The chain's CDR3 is CASTQGGGGYTF. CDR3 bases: TGTGCCAGCACCCAGGGGGGAGGTGGCTACACCTTC.

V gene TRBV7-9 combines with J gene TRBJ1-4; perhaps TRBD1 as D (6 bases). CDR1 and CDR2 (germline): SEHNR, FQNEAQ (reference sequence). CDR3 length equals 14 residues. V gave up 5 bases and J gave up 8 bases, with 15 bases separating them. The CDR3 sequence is CASSPQGSGEKLFF. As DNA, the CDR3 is TGTGCCAGCAGCCCGCAGGGGTCGGGGGAAAAACTGTTTTTT.

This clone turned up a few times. The CDR3 coding sequence is TGTGCCAGCAGCTTAGTGGAGACCGGGGAGCTGTTTTTT. This gives the protein CASSLVETGELFF. The chain combines TRBV7-3 with TRBJ2-2, with D unclear. V was shortened by 2 bases and J by 5 bases, with 6 bases between the two germline ends. Per the germline V gene, CDR1 is SGHTA and CDR2 is FQGTGA. CDR3 size: 13 residues. Complete variable domain (other parts from reference TRBV7-3 and TRBJ2-2): GAGVSQTPSNKVTEKGKYVELRCDPISGHTALYWYRQSLGQGPEFLIYFQGTGAADDSGLPNDRFFAVRPEGSVSTLKIQRTERGDSAVYLCASSLVETGELFFGEGSRLTVL.

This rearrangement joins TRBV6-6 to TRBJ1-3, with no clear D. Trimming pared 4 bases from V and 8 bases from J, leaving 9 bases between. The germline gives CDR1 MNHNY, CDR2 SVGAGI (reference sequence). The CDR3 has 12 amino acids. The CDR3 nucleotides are TGTGCCAGCAGTTTGATGAAGGACACCATATATTTT. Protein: CASSLMKDTIYF.

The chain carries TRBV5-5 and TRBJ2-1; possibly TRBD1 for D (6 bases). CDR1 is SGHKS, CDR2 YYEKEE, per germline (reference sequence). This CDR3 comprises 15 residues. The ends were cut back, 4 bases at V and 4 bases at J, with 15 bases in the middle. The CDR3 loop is CASSSTGKGYNEQFF. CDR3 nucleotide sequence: TGTGCCAGCAGCAGCACAGGGAAGGGGTACAATGAGCAGTTCTTC.

CDR3 protein: CASSPSGGAGANVLTF. CDR3 sequence (DNA): TGCGCCAGCAGCCCTAGCGGGGGGGCTGGGGCCAACGTCCTGACTTTC. The rearrangement joins TRBV4-3 to TRBJ2-6, with 12 nucleotides matching TRBD2. This CDR3 contains 16 residues. The germline gives CDR1 LGHNA, CDR2 YSLEER. V gave up 4 bases and J gave up 2 bases; unmatched junction bases: 0.